The 20 T cell receptor beta chains reported below all come from one sample, sequenced in a study of tumor-infiltrating lymphocytes in oesophageal squamous cell carcinoma. Via MiXCR, TCRdb re-called the PCR reads, giving one row per CDR3 protein. Of approximately 6,000 distinct CDR3 sequences in the sample, 15% were seen once. Sequencing was done on a sample of normal esophageal tissue next to the tumor. The source is a male donor with esophageal squamous cell carcinoma.

In its sample, this clonotype was seen many times. The gene calls are TRBV10-3 and TRBJ2-7; D assignment may be TRBD1 or TRBD2 (5 bases each). The CDR3 has 13 residues. Per the germline V gene, CDR1 is ENHRY and CDR2 is SYGVKD. V was trimmed by 6 bases and J by 3 bases, leaving 12 bases between them. In DNA, the CDR3 is TGTGCCATCAGCAAAGGGGAGTACTACGAGCAGTACTTC. It codes for CAISKGEYYEQYF.

This clonotype has a count of ten or more. The chain carries TRBV14 and TRBJ2-1; 9 nucleotides agree with TRBD1. This CDR3 contains 18 residues. Germline V gene sequence: CDR1 SGHDN, CDR2 FVKESK. The ends lost 0 bases at V and 7 bases at J; junction bases unmatched: 13. CDR3: CASSQDQSQGQGRNEQFF. The CDR3, as DNA: TGTGCCAGCAGCCAAGACCAGTCGCAGGGACAGGGAAGGAATGAGCAGTTCTTC.

This clonotype was recorded many times. The gene calls are TRBV11-1 and TRBJ1-5, with a weak D call TRBD1 (6 bases). This CDR3 has 13 residues. Germline V gives CDR1 SGHAT, CDR2 FQDESV (reference sequence). Trimming took off 6 bases at V and 5 bases at J, with 11 bases between the two ends. CDR3 coding DNA: TGTGCCAGCAGTTCCGCAGGGGATCAGCCCCAGCATTTT. Translated, it gives CASSSAGDQPQHF.

This clonotype has more than one count but fewer than ten. The final CDR3 position lacks the conserved phenylalanine or tryptophan, pointing to a likely read error. It is unclear where the CDR3 begins or ends on the DNA, so no DNA is shown, and the CDR3 is as TCRdb lists it. The V gene is TRBV12-3 or TRBV12-4, the J gene TRBJ2-7. The CDR3 has 15 residues if both end residues are counted. The CDR3 here is CASSLRRYYGYTFGS.

This clonotype was picked up many times. V usage is TRBV27 and J usage is TRBJ1-1; unclear D gene. The germline CDR1 and CDR2 sequences are MNHEY and SMNVEV (reference sequence). V lost 3 bases, J lost 1 base, and 9 bases lay in between. The CDR3 runs 14 residues. For the CDR3, the DNA is TGTGCCAGCAGTTTCTTACAAGCGAACACTGAAGCTTTCTTT. This encodes CASSFLQANTEAFF.

In the case of this clonotype: One junction end does not reproduce the germline sequence, and a read error may be involved. In DNA form, the CDR3 reads TGTGCCAGCAGCCAAGTGGATACAGGTGCGAACACTGAAGCTTTCTTT. It is translated as CASSQVDTGANTEAFF. The chain carries TRBV4-1 and TRBJ1-1, with D possibly matching TRBD1 (5 bases). The germline gives CDR1 MGHRA, CDR2 YSYEKL. This CDR3 contains 16 residues.

Within the sample, this clonotype is medium-sized. V is TRBV7-3 and J is TRBJ2-1, with TRBD2 matching 13 bases. J was trimmed by 9 bases and V by 5 bases; bases with no gene match: 10. CDR1 and CDR2 (germline): SGHTA, FQGTGA. The CDR3 extends over 16 amino acids. The CDR3 coding sequence is TGTGCCAGCAGCCCGTCGGGACTAGCGGGGTTTAGTGAGCAGTTCTTC. Encoded protein: CASSPSGLAGFSEQFF.

This clonotype occurred a few times. This chain links TRBV5-5 with TRBJ1-2, with D possibly matching TRBD1 (6 bases). The CDR3 spans 15 residues. The V gene's germline CDR1 is SGHKS and CDR2 YYEKEE (reference sequence). Trimming removed 2 bases at V and 4 bases at J, with 15 bases between. Here the CDR3 DNA reads TGTGCCAGCAGCTTAGGATGGCGACAGGCCTATGGCTACACCTTC. Translation: CASSLGWRQAYGYTF.

In this sample, this clonotype is medium-sized. The V and J genes are TRBV7-6 and TRBJ2-3; TRBD1 or TRBD2 may be the D gene (5 bases each). V lost 5 bases and J lost 2, with 14 bases in between. Germline V gene lookup returns CDR1 SGHVS and CDR2 FNYEAQ. This CDR3 has 15 residues. CDR3 loop: CASSPEGRPTDTQYF. CDR3 DNA sequence: TGTGCCAGCAGCCCAGAGGGACGACCCACAGATACGCAGTATTTT. Using reference TRBV7-6 and TRBJ2-3 for the parts outside the CDR3, the full variable domain is GAGVSQSPRYKVTKRGQDVALRCDPISGHVSLYWYRQALGQGPEFLTYFNYEAQQDKSGLPNDRFSAERPEGSISTLTIQRTEQRDSAMYRCASSPEGRPTDTQYFGPGTRLTVL.

The DNA of the CDR3 is TGTGCCAGCAGTTTAACAGCCGGGACAGCTAGCACAGATACGCAGTATTTT. It codes for CASSLTAGTASTDTQYF. The gene calls are TRBV27 and TRBJ2-3; 7 bases map to TRBD1. V lost 2 bases to trimming and J lost 0 bases; unmatched junction nucleotides: 8. CDR3 length: 17 amino acids. Per germline, CDR1 MNHEY and CDR2 SMNVEV (reference sequence).

With respect to this clonotype: Without the conserved terminal phenylalanine or tryptophan, this CDR3 likely stems from a read error. The limits of the CDR3 on the DNA are not certain, so only TCRdb's listed CDR3 is given. This rearrangement joins TRBV7-2 to TRBJ2-6; the table's D call, TRBD1, was not checked against the DNA. The CDR3 has 16 residues if both end residues are counted. Looked up from germline, CDR1 is SGHTA and CDR2 is FQGNSA. CDR3 amino acids: CASSLDLAKNIQYFGA.

This clonotype was seen many times. The CDR3 region has the DNA TGTGCCACCAGAGGGCGGGCAGACTATGGCTACACCTTC. This gives the protein CATRGRADYGYTF. The gene calls are TRBV24-1 and TRBJ1-2; D call uncertain. This CDR3 is built from 13 residues. V lost 7 bases to trimming and J lost 3 bases, with 11 bases between them. Per germline, CDR1 KGHDR and CDR2 SFDVKD.

This clonotype was counted many times. V is TRBV6-6 and J is TRBJ2-3; 8 bases are shared with TRBD2. V lost 2 bases and J lost 2; bases outside the gene matches: 6. In germline, CDR1 is MNHNY, CDR2 SVGAGI (reference sequence). This CDR3 has 16 residues. The DNA for the CDR3 is TGTGCCAGCAGTTACGGAGCGGGGGTCACCACAGATACGCAGTATTTT. Translation gives CASSYGAGVTTDTQYF.

This clonotype has more than one count but fewer than ten. This likely comes from a read error, as the CDR3 has no conserved phenylalanine or tryptophan at its end. The DNA is left out, because the CDR3 cannot be placed on it with certainty; the CDR3 is given as TCRdb lists it. The chain has TRBV7-2 and TRBJ2-7. The V gene's germline CDR1 is SGHTA and CDR2 FQGNSA. Including both end residues, the CDR3 is 19 amino acids long. The CDR3 reads CASSLETFGNNNYGYTFGS.

In the case of this clonotype: Without the conserved terminal phenylalanine or tryptophan, this CDR3 likely stems from a read error. It is unclear where the CDR3 begins or ends on the DNA, so no DNA is shown, and the CDR3 is as TCRdb lists it. The chain joins TRBV7-8 to TRBJ2-6; the table's D call TRBD1 went unverified against the DNA. Germline CDR1 reads SGHVS; CDR2 reads FQNEAQ. The CDR3 adds up to 16 amino acids, both ends counted. The chain's CDR3 is CASSLEDLQETQYFGA.

For this clonotype: The germline gene is not matched at one end of the junction; a read error may be the cause. The chain recombines TRBV28 with TRBJ1-6; D call uncertain. Germline CDR1 and CDR2: MDHEN and SYDVKM. This CDR3 comprises 16 residues. The CDR3 sequence: CASSSVTSPRSYEQYF. The CDR3 DNA is TGTGCCAGCAGTTCCGTTACTAGCCCCCGGTCCTACGAGCAGTACTTT.

By sample share, this clonotype is medium-sized. This chain uses TRBV7-8 with TRBJ1-5, with unresolved D. The CDR3 runs 14 residues. Germline loops: CDR1 SGHVS, CDR2 FQNEAQ. Trimming removed 5 bases at V and 5 bases at J, with 13 bases between. CDR3 sequence reads: CASSPGGRDQPQHF. CDR3 sequence (DNA): TGTGCCAGCAGCCCCGGAGGGAGAGATCAGCCCCAGCATTTT.

Judged by abundance, this clonotype is medium-sized (0.01 to 0.1%). J is TRBJ2-5 and V is TRBV7-9; possible D gene TRBD2, 6 bases. V was clipped by 3 bases and J by 2 bases, with 22 bases between them. Germline lookup yields CDR1 SEHNR and CDR2 FQNEAQ (reference sequence). The CDR3 is 18 amino acids. The CDR3 loop reads CASSLAGGQLTPQETQYF. DNA for the CDR3: TGTGCCAGCAGCTTGGCAGGAGGGCAGCTCACACCTCAAGAGACCCAGTACTTC.

This clonotype came up a few times. The chain has TRBV5-1 and TRBJ1-1, with unresolved D. Germline values: CDR1 SGHRS, CDR2 YFSETQ. Trimming took off 3 bases at V and 0 bases at J, with 12 bases between the two ends. This CDR3 contains 15 residues. CDR3 region: CASSWGEGMNTEAFF. For the CDR3, the DNA is TGCGCCAGCAGCTGGGGAGAGGGAATGAACACTGAAGCTTTCTTT.

As to this clonotype: The conserved phenylalanine or tryptophan is not found at the CDR3 terminus, so this likely reflects a read error. The DNA is left out, because the CDR3 cannot be placed on it with certainty; the CDR3 is given as TCRdb lists it. The chain joins TRBV7-9 to TRBJ2-6; whether TRBD2, the table's D call, matches the DNA was not checked. CDR1 and CDR2 from the germline V gene are SEHNR and FQNEAQ (reference sequence). The CDR3 extends over 15 residues, inclusive of both ends. CDR3 sequence: CASSVGLVNEQYFGA.